These 31 T cell receptor beta chains share one sample of origin, sequenced in a study of blood T cells in healthy people across ages. A second PCR of roughly 7 to 11 cycles used a sample-barcoded 5' primer and a J-beta primer mix. TCRdb itself ran the 5' RACE reads through MiXCR, one entry per CDR3 protein. The sample has fewer than 900,000 distinct CDR3 sequences; around 45% are singletons. Sequencing input: blood. The receptors were sampled from an older woman in good health.

J is TRBJ2-5 and V is TRBV5-6, with D perhaps given as TRBD1 or TRBD2 (5 bases each). Germline CDR1 is SGHDT and CDR2 is YYEEEE. The CDR3 totals 13 residues. V lost 6 bases and J 7 bases, leaving 16 bases between the germline ends. The CDR3 nucleotides are TGTGCCAGCATGCGAAGGGGAGTTGGGACCCAGTACTTC. Its protein is CASMRRGVGTQYF.

In this sample, this clonotype turned up once. The junction and the germline gene differ at one end; a read error may be behind it. The genes are TRBV4-3 and TRBJ1-1; 9 positions match TRBD1. The CDR3 spans 16 residues. CDR1 LGHNA and CDR2 YSLEER come from the germline V gene. The CDR3 loop is CVSSHHRGLRNTEAFF. The CDR3 region has the DNA TGCGTCAGCAGCCACCACAGGGGGCTGAGGAACACTGAAGCTTTCTTT.

This clonotype was detected a few times. One end of the junction fails to match germline, which may point to a read error. The gene calls are TRBV6-5 and TRBJ1-5; no reliable D call. The CDR3 is 16 amino acids. Germline values: CDR1 MNHEY, CDR2 SVGAGI. CDR3: CAGSSARANSNQPQHF. CDR3 in DNA: TGTGCCGGCAGTTCCGCCCGGGCAAATAGCAATCAGCCCCAGCATTTT.

V gene TRBV14 combines with J gene TRBJ1-6; 12 positions match TRBD1. Germline V gene data show CDR1 as SGHDN and CDR2 as FVKESK. V gave up 2 bases and J gave up 9 bases; unmatched junction bases: 5. This CDR3 has 16 amino acids. Written as DNA, the CDR3 is TGTGCCAGCAGCCAATTGGGGACAGGGGGCCTTTCACCCCTCCACTTT. Translated, it gives CASSQLGTGGLSPLHF.

With regard to this clonotype: This could be a read error, since a much larger clone is one nucleotide away. The gene calls are TRBV7-2 and TRBJ2-7; possible D gene TRBD2, 5 bases. The germline V gene encodes CDR1 SGHTA and CDR2 FQGNSA. Trimming took off 6 bases at V and 2 bases at J, with 17 bases between the two ends. There are 15 residues in the CDR3. In nucleotides, the CDR3 is TGTGCCAGCAGATCCATATGCGAGCGGACCTACGAGCAGTACTTC. Protein: CASRSICERTYEQYF.

This clonotype was seen a handful of times. The rearrangement uses TRBV20-1 and TRBJ2-7; 12 bases map to TRBD2. The CDR3 totals 18 residues. The junction had 18 bases not matched to a gene; V was cut back by 6 bases and J by 3 bases. Looked up from germline, CDR1 is DFQATT and CDR2 is SNEGSKA (reference sequence). The CDR3 loop is CSAQKSSGRVPGSYEQYF. DNA of the CDR3: TGCAGTGCCCAGAAATCTAGCGGGAGGGTCCCGGGGAGCTACGAGCAGTACTTC.

The chain links TRBV9 to TRBJ1-3, with D hard to call. This CDR3 is 17 amino acids long. The ends were cut back, 0 bases at V and 0 bases at J, with 13 bases in the middle. From germline, CDR1 is SGDLS and CDR2 YYNGEE. DNA for the CDR3: TGTGCCAGCAGCGTAGACGGAGATAAGAGCTCTGGAAACACCATATATTTT. Encoded protein: CASSVDGDKSSGNTIYF.

The chain couples TRBV7-2 to TRBJ2-7; 10 bases align to TRBD2. Per germline, CDR1 SGHTA and CDR2 FQGNSA. The CDR3 contains 15 residues. The ends lost 4 bases at V and 4 bases at J; junction bases unmatched: 7. In DNA form, the CDR3 reads TGTGCCAGCAGCTCAGCAGCGGGAGGGAGTTACGAGCAGTACTTC. This codes for CASSSAAGGSYEQYF. The full variable domain, with the rest looked up from reference TRBV7-2 and TRBJ2-7, is GAGVSQSPSNKVTEKGKDVELRCDPISGHTALYWYRQSLGQGLEFLIYFQGNSAPDKSGLPSDRFSAERTGGSVSTLTIQRTQQEDSAVYLCASSSAAGGSYEQYFGPGTRLTVT.

In this sample, this clonotype turned up a few times. The chain joins TRBV18 to TRBJ2-7; D ambiguous. The CDR3 is made up of 14 amino acids. The V gene lost 5 bases and the J gene lost 2 bases, with 13 bases spanning the gap. Germline CDR1 reads KGHSH; CDR2 reads LQKENI. DNA of the CDR3: TGTGCCAGCTCATATTCCGGACCTCCCTACGAGCAGTACTTC. Protein: CASSYSGPPYEQYF.

This clonotype was counted a few times. The chain joins TRBV7-9 to TRBJ1-2; possibly TRBD1 for D (5 bases). V was cut by 5 bases and J by 2 bases, with 9 bases left in between. CDR1 SEHNR and CDR2 FQNEAQ come from the germline V gene (reference sequence). The CDR3 has 13 amino acids. As DNA, the CDR3 is TGTGCCAGCAGCGCCCGGGACAACTATGGCTACACCTTC. This sequence encodes CASSARDNYGYTF.

V gene TRBV7-2 combines with J gene TRBJ2-5, with unresolved D. Germline V gene data show CDR1 as SGHTA and CDR2 as FQGNSA. The V and J ends lost 1 base and 11 bases respectively, with 20 bases between them. CDR3 length: 15 residues. The CDR3, as DNA: TGTGCCAGCAGCTTAGGGGCCTCGGTTGCTTACGGGCAGTACTTC. Its protein is CASSLGASVAYGQYF. Looking up the rest from reference TRBV7-2 and TRBJ2-5 gives the full variable domain: GAGVSQSPSNKVTEKGKDVELRCDPISGHTALYWYRQSLGQGLEFLIYFQGNSAPDKSGLPSDRFSAERTGGSVSTLTIQRTQQEDSAVYLCASSLGASVAYGQYFGPGTRLLVL.

J is TRBJ1-1 and V is TRBV5-1, with D possibly matching TRBD1 (5 bases). The length of the CDR3 is 15 residues. V was trimmed by 0 bases and J by 4 bases, leaving 13 bases between them. Per the germline V gene, CDR1 is SGHRS and CDR2 is YFSETQ. In DNA form, the CDR3 reads TGCGCCAGCAGCTTGGGACAGCCCAAGATCACTGAAGCTTTCTTT. Translating it yields CASSLGQPKITEAFF.

The V and J genes are TRBV7-9 and TRBJ2-3; D ambiguous. CDR3 length: 13 amino acids. Germline values: CDR1 SEHNR, CDR2 FQNEAQ (reference sequence). Trimming took off 0 bases at V and 6 bases at J, with 7 bases between the two ends. CDR3 DNA: TGTGCCAGCAGCTTAGCTAGGTTGGATACGCAGTATTTT. It is translated as CASSLARLDTQYF.

The rearrangement links TRBV7-2 to TRBJ2-7, with D tentatively TRBD2 (5 bases). The CDR3 is 19 residues long. Germline assignment: CDR1 SGHTA and CDR2 FQGNSA. V gave up 3 bases and J gave up 5 bases, with 29 bases separating them. CDR3 loop: CASSFILWKDGGFRDEQYF. For the CDR3, the DNA is TGTGCCAGCAGCTTTATACTTTGGAAGGACGGAGGTTTCCGGGACGAGCAGTACTTC.

The chain combines TRBV30 with TRBJ2-3; D may be TRBD2 (5 bases). The CDR3 spans 14 residues. Trimming stripped 2 bases from V and 3 bases from J, with 12 bases between. From germline, CDR1 is GTSNPN and CDR2 SVGIG (reference sequence). CDR3 sequence: CAWSWPSSTDTQYF. The DNA for the CDR3 is TGTGCCTGGAGTTGGCCTAGCTCGACAGATACGCAGTATTTT.

This chain connects TRBV7-2 to TRBJ2-5; TRBD2 is a possible D gene (6 bases). V lost 5 bases, J lost 11 bases, and 30 bases lay in between. This CDR3 comprises 17 residues. Germline-derived CDR1 and CDR2 are SGHTA and FQGNSA. The CDR3 is CASSAGQGRENANEQYF. In DNA form, the CDR3 reads TGTGCCAGCAGCGCCGGGCAGGGCCGGGAGAATGCGAATGAGCAGTACTTC.

V and J are TRBV10-3 and TRBJ1-2; 8 bases line up with TRBD1. The CDR3 is made up of 16 amino acids. CDR1 ENHRY and CDR2 SYGVKD come from the germline V gene. V was pared by 0 bases and J by 2 bases, with 5 bases of the junction left unmatched. The DNA of the CDR3 is TGTGCCATCAGTGAGTCGCGCCGGACAGGGAACTATGGCTACACCTTC. Translation gives CAISESRRTGNYGYTF.

Worth noting for this clonotype: A read error may account for a junction end that differs from germline. This chain links TRBV6-1 with TRBJ2-7, with a weak D call TRBD2 (6 bases). This CDR3 is 14 amino acids long. Germline CDR1 reads MNHNS; CDR2 reads SASEGT. This CDR3 reads CASNEYGSSYEQYF. The CDR3 region has the DNA TGTGCCAGCAATGAATACGGGAGCTCCTACGAGCAGTACTTC.

The J gene is TRBJ2-3, the V gene TRBV20-1; 14 nucleotides match TRBD2. V gave up 6 bases and J gave up 4 bases; unmatched junction bases: 6. Germline V gene lookup returns CDR1 DFQATT and CDR2 SNEGSKA (reference sequence). The CDR3 sequence is 15 residues long. The CDR3 here is CSAWGTSGSSDTQYF. The CDR3 region has the DNA TGCAGTGCGTGGGGGACTAGCGGGAGTTCAGATACGCAGTATTTT.

The chain is built from TRBV12-3 or TRBV12-4 and TRBJ2-1; TRBD2 aligns across 9 bases. CDR3 length: 14 amino acids. V shed 7 bases, J shed 1 base, and the junction held 2 bases outside the gene matches. CDR3 in DNA: TGTGCCAGCACCCTAGCGGGGTCCTACAATGAGCAGTTCTTC. Amino acids: CASTLAGSYNEQFF.

The V and J genes are TRBV7-2 and TRBJ2-3, with 13 bases that match TRBD2. Germline CDR1 and CDR2: SGHTA and FQGNSA. Trimming cost V 3 bases and J 4 bases; bases outside gene matches: 7. CDR3 length: 17 amino acids. CDR3 sequence: CASSFQGLAGVADTQYF. CDR3 DNA sequence: TGTGCCAGCAGCTTCCAAGGACTAGCGGGAGTCGCAGATACGCAGTATTTT.

The gene calls are TRBV29-1 and TRBJ2-4; D is ambiguous. Judging by the DNA end, TRBJ2-7 fits better; the J call may be wrong. Germline assignment: CDR1 SQVTM and CDR2 ANQGSEA. The CDR3 consists of 11 residues. The CDR3 loop is CSANYYYEQYF. In DNA, the CDR3 is TGCAGCGCCAACTATTACTACGAGCAGTACTTC.

The chain combines TRBV20-1 with TRBJ2-1; D is perhaps TRBD1 (5 bases). Per germline, CDR1 DFQATT and CDR2 SNEGSKA (reference sequence). There are 12 residues in the CDR3. Trimming pared 2 bases from V and 9 bases from J, leaving 11 bases between. The CDR3 loop reads CSARRIRGEQFF. The CDR3 DNA is TGCAGTGCTAGACGGATTAGGGGTGAGCAGTTCTTC.

Concerning this clonotype itself: The junction departs from germline at one end; a sequencing error may be responsible. This chain connects TRBV4-2 to TRBJ1-3; no firm D call. This CDR3 contains 13 residues. In germline, CDR1 is LGHNA, CDR2 YNFKEQ. CDR3 DNA: TGTGCCAGCGGCCAAGATTCCCGAAACACCATATATTTT. This encodes CASGQDSRNTIYF.

This clonotype was picked up a small number of times. The chain couples TRBV10-3 to TRBJ2-7, with 9 bases fitting TRBD1. Germline V gene data show CDR1 as ENHRY and CDR2 as SYGVKD. V shed 6 bases and J 5 bases; nucleotides not matched to a gene: 5. This CDR3 comprises 13 residues. CDR3 nucleotide sequence: TGTGCCATCAGCACAGGGGGCCAAGACGAGCAGTACTTC. It codes for CAISTGGQDEQYF.

The chain has TRBV5-1 and TRBJ2-2, with D perhaps assigned TRBD1 or TRBD2 (5 bases each). CDR1 is SGHRS, CDR2 YFSETQ, per germline. The CDR3 runs 17 residues. Between the trimmed V and J ends, which lost 4 bases and 2 bases, there was a span of 18 bases. For the CDR3, the DNA is TGCGCCAGCAGCCTAACCCCAGTGGGGGTTAACACCGGGGAGCTGTTTTTT. It encodes CASSLTPVGVNTGELFF. Based on the CDR3 plus reference TRBV5-1 and TRBJ2-2, the full variable domain is KAGVTQTPRYLIKTRGQQVTLSCSPISGHRSVSWYQQTPGQGLQFLFEYFSETQRNKGNFPGRFSGRQFSNSRSEMNVSTLELGDSALYLCASSLTPVGVNTGELFFGEGSRLTVL.

The V call is TRBV7-2, the J call TRBJ2-7; 8 bases agree with TRBD2. The V gene's germline CDR1 is SGHTA and CDR2 FQGNSA. The CDR3 is 13 residues long. V lost 1 base and J lost 7; bases outside the gene matches: 3. DNA of the CDR3: TGTGCCAGCAGCTTAGAGGGACTAGGAGAGCAGTACTTC. Protein sequence: CASSLEGLGEQYF.

J is TRBJ2-5 and V is TRBV18; 7 bases agree with TRBD2. J gave up 11 bases and V 3 bases, and 15 bases lay outside the gene matches. This CDR3 is 15 amino acids long. CDR1 is KGHSH and CDR2 is LQKENI in the germline V gene. Written as DNA, the CDR3 is TGTGCCAGCTCACCGCAGCGGGACGTCCACAATGAGCAGTACTTC. This sequence encodes CASSPQRDVHNEQYF.

A few counts support this clonotype. The chain is built from TRBV29-1 and TRBJ1-2; D is ambiguous. The CDR3 length is 11 residues. CDR1 and CDR2 (germline): SQVTM, ANQGSEA. V dropped 4 bases and J dropped 4 bases, with 7 bases sitting between them. Here the CDR3 reads CSVVLGYGYTF. CDR3 bases: TGCAGCGTTGTTCTAGGCTATGGCTACACCTTC.

To note about this clonotype: An end of the junction does not agree with germline; a read error may underlie this. The CDR3 bases are TGTGCCTGCAGCGTAGGTTACGGGACAGGCACAGATACGCAGTATTTT. Encoded protein: CACSVGYGTGTDTQYF. The chain is built from TRBV9 and TRBJ2-3; 7 bases agree with TRBD1. Germline assignment: CDR1 SGDLS and CDR2 YYNGEE. This CDR3 comprises 16 residues.

A single count supports this clonotype. CDR3 protein: CASTPGVGNFEQFF. The CDR3 DNA follows: TGTGCCAGCACTCCCGGTGTTGGAAACTTTGAGCAGTTCTTC. The rearrangement links TRBV6-2 or TRBV6-3 to TRBJ2-1; D is undetermined. The V end lost 7 bases, the J end lost 9 bases, and 19 bases lay between the germline ends. In germline, CDR1 is MNHEY, CDR2 SVGEGT. This CDR3 spans 14 amino acids.